The 12 T cell receptor beta chains reported below all come from one sample, sequenced in a study of shared clonotypes between healthy human individuals. Sequenced by immunoSEQ multiplex PCR; TCRdb stores in-frame clones only, minus some. The table records some 1,400,000 clones, roughly 96% of them present only once. The sequenced sample consisted of naive CD4+ T cells sorted from blood. Subset reported: CD45RA+ positively selected. These receptors all come from a young man in good health.

This chain uses TRBV10-2 with TRBJ2-7, with 10 bases lining up with TRBD2. With 10 bases clipped from V and 3 bases from J, the junction kept 12 bases outside the gene matches. The CDR3 is 15 residues long. Germline CDR1 and CDR2: WSHSY and SAAADI. The CDR3 here is CATWTWASGSYEQYF. CDR3 DNA sequence: TGCGCCACCTGGACTTGGGCTAGCGGGAGCTACGAGCAGTACTTC.

The chain joins TRBV10-3 to TRBJ1-5, with D tentatively TRBD1 (5 bases). The CDR3 spans 16 residues. Germline V lookup: CDR1 ENHRY, CDR2 SYGVKD. The V end lost 4 bases, the J end lost 0 bases, and 13 bases lay between the germline ends. The CDR3 nucleotides are TGTGCCATCAGTGCCGTCCGAGGGGATAGCAATCAGCCCCAGCATTTT. Protein: CAISAVRGDSNQPQHF.

V and J are TRBV7-2 and TRBJ2-1; 8 nucleotides match TRBD1. This CDR3 contains 15 residues. CDR1 is SGHTA and CDR2 is FQGNSA in the germline V gene. V lost 5 bases to trimming and J lost 7 bases; unmatched junction nucleotides: 10. CDR3 DNA sequence: TGTGCCAGCAGCATGATTCGGGGACAGGTGAATGAGCAGTTCTTC. This encodes CASSMIRGQVNEQFF.

This clone was recorded only once. This CDR3 reads CASSLGRLAGEGGKNIQYF. In nucleotides, the CDR3 is TGTGCCAGCAGCTTAGGCCGCCTAGCGGGAGAGGGCGGCAAAAACATTCAGTACTTC. V and J are TRBV7-8 and TRBJ2-4; 10 bases agree with TRBD2. V was clipped by 1 base and J by 3 bases; unmatched bases: 12. The CDR3 is 19 amino acids. Germline CDR1 is SGHVS and CDR2 is FQNEAQ.

V and J are TRBV5-1 and TRBJ2-3; maybe TRBD1 (6 bases). V was clipped by 1 base and J by 4 bases, with 16 bases between them. Germline V gene lookup returns CDR1 SGHRS and CDR2 YFSETQ. CDR3 length: 16 amino acids. Here the CDR3 DNA reads TGCGCCAGCAGCTTGTCCCCGAGGGGGATCGCAGATACGCAGTATTTT. Translated, it gives CASSLSPRGIADTQYF.

The rearrangement joins TRBV2 to TRBJ2-3, with D perhaps assigned TRBD1 or TRBD2 (5 bases each). V lost 6 bases and J 6 bases, leaving 19 bases between the germline ends. Germline V gives CDR1 SNHLY, CDR2 FYNNEI. The CDR3 is 15 residues long. The CDR3 coding sequence is TGTGCCAGCAGGGGACGGCTAAGAGGGGTTGATACGCAGTATTTT. This sequence encodes CASRGRLRGVDTQYF.

Of note for this clone: The same CDR3 also results from other DNA sequences found in this sample. The rearrangement joins TRBV6-5 to TRBJ2-5; D uncertain. Germline loops: CDR1 MNHEY, CDR2 SVGAGI. Trimming removed 0 bases at V and 4 bases at J, with 3 bases between. The CDR3 spans 12 residues. In nucleotides, the CDR3 is TGTGCCAGCAGTTACTCGAGAGAGACCCAGTACTTC. It translates to CASSYSRETQYF.

This sequence joins TRBV28 and TRBJ2-5; D is possibly TRBD2 (6 bases). The germline V gene has CDR1 MDHEN and CDR2 SYDVKM. The CDR3 length is 15 residues. V shed 3 bases and J shed 2 bases, with 13 bases lying between them. As DNA, the CDR3 is TGTGCCAGCAGTTTTGGGCTAGCGATACAAGAGACCCAGTACTTC. Translation: CASSFGLAIQETQYF. Drawing the rest from reference TRBV28 and TRBJ2-5, the complete variable domain is DVKVTQSSRYLVKRTGEKVFLECVQDMDHENMFWYRQDPGLGLRLIYFSYDVKMKEKGDIPEGYSVSREKKERFSLILESASTNQTSMYLCASSFGLAIQETQYFGPGTRLLVL.

V is TRBV18 and J is TRBJ1-4; D is ambiguous. CDR3 length: 15 amino acids. Looked up from germline, CDR1 is KGHSH and CDR2 is LQKENI. V shed 2 bases and J shed 5 bases, with 12 bases lying between them. CDR3 in amino acids: CASSPGFRINEKLFF. In DNA form, the CDR3 reads TGTGCCAGCTCACCAGGTTTCCGGATCAATGAAAAACTGTTTTTT.

CDR3 protein: CASSQGLAGTSYEQYF. In DNA, the CDR3 is TGCGCCAGCAGCCAAGGACTAGCGGGAACCTCCTACGAGCAGTACTTC. This chain uses TRBV4-1 with TRBJ2-7; 11 nucleotides line up with TRBD2. The CDR3 spans 16 residues. V shed 1 base and J 0 bases; nucleotides not matched to a gene: 2. The germline V gene has CDR1 MGHRA and CDR2 YSYEKL.

V is TRBV7-9 and J is TRBJ2-4; a weak D match, TRBD1 (5 bases). The V end was cut by 2 bases, the J end by 6 bases, with 11 bases between. The CDR3 is 14 amino acids. Germline V gene lookup returns CDR1 SEHNR and CDR2 FQNEAQ (reference sequence). The CDR3 DNA reads TGTGCCAGCAGCTTAAGCAGGGTAGGAAACATTCAGTACTTC. This encodes CASSLSRVGNIQYF. Full variable domain (missing parts from reference TRBV7-9 and TRBJ2-4): DTGVSQNPRHKITKRGQNVTFRCDPISEHNRLYWYRQTLGQGPEFLTYFQNEAQLEKSRLLSDRFSAERPKGSFSTLEIQRTEQGDSAMYLCASSLSRVGNIQYFGAGTRLSVL.

The rearrangement joins TRBV2 to TRBJ2-7; TRBD2 agrees at 7 bases. V was pared by 6 bases and J by 1 base, with 3 bases of the junction left unmatched. In germline, CDR1 is SNHLY, CDR2 FYNNEI. CDR3 size: 13 residues. As DNA, the CDR3 is TGTGCCAGCAGCGGACTAGGTTCCTACGAGCAGTACTTC. Its translation is CASSGLGSYEQYF.